This is a list of T cell receptor beta chains from one sample in a study of brain T cells in children with intractable seizures. Assay used: immunoSEQ multiplex PCR; TCRdb lists only in-frame clones, some missing. The table records 300,000 to 400,000 clones, 93% of them present only once. Material: peripheral blood, obtained more than 4 months after surgery. The receptors were gathered from a boy in the first two years of life with tuberous sclerosis and intractable seizures. Each CDR3 is given with its conserved first and last residue. The order of the fields is D gene, clone size, V gene, J gene, CDR3 protein, CDR3 DNA. The D gene is left open where the match is weak. Where a row states a size, it is once, few, many or the class of an expanded clone; other rows omit it.

>NA|NA|TRBV21-1|TRBJ2-3
CASRGGVGDVAGGPLSTDTQYF
TGTGCCAGCCGAGGCGGGGTAGGGGATGTGGCGGGAGGGCCGTTAAGCACAGATACGCAGTATTTT
>NA|NA|TRBV6-2/TRBV6-3|TRBJ1-2
CASSYTLTGYGGYTF
TGTGCCAGCAGTTACACCCTGACAGGCTACGGGGGCTACACCTTC
>NA|few|TRBV7-9|TRBJ1-2
CASTEGDRNYGYTF
TGTGCCAGCACCGAGGGAGACAGAAACTATGGCTACACCTTC
>NA|NA|TRBV9|TRBJ1-5
CASSVAAGGNQPQHF
TGTGCCAGCAGCGTAGCAGCAGGTGGCAATCAGCCCCAGCATTTT
>TRBD2|NA|TRBV9|TRBJ2-7
CASSARASGRYGEEQYF
TGTGCCAGCAGCGCTCGAGCTAGCGGGAGGTACGGAGAAGAGCAGTACTTC
>NA|NA|TRBV2|TRBJ2-1
CASSEVPGFGTYEQFF
TGTGCCAGCAGTGAAGTGCCAGGCTTTGGAACCTATGAGCAGTTCTTC
>NA|few|TRBV2|TRBJ1-5
CASSDRTSNQPQHF
TGTGCCAGCAGTGACCGGACTAGCAATCAGCCCCAGCATTTT
>TRBD1|NA|TRBV18|TRBJ2-7
CASSQGQGMAYEQYF
TGTGCCAGCTCACAGGGACAGGGGATGGCCTACGAGCAGTACTTC
>NA|NA|TRBV9|TRBJ2-1
CASSPGGSGNNEQFF
TGTGCCAGCAGCCCCGGGGGTAGCGGCAACAATGAGCAGTTCTTC
>NA|once|TRBV12-3/TRBV12-4|TRBJ2-7
CASSVGIEQYF
TGTGCCAGCAGTGTGGGGATCGAGCAGTACTTC
>TRBD1|once|TRBV9|TRBJ2-1
CASSVGADRVIKDEQFF
TGTGCCAGCAGCGTAGGAGCCGACAGGGTAATAAAGGATGAGCAGTTCTTC
>TRBD2|NA|TRBV2|TRBJ2-1
CASSPRGAPDNEQFF
TGTGCCAGCAGTCCGCGGGGGGCGCCCGACAATGAGCAGTTCTTC
>NA|NA|TRBV2|TRBJ1-5
CASQTGDSNQPQHF
TGTGCCAGCCAGACAGGAGATAGCAATCAGCCCCAGCATTTT
>TRBD2|NA|TRBV6-1|TRBJ2-3
CASSEETPWGGGGTDTQYF
TGTGCCAGCAGTGAGGAGACGCCCTGGGGCGGGGGGGGCACAGATACGCAGTATTTT
>NA|NA|TRBV27|TRBJ2-7
CASSWGLFYEQYF
TGTGCCAGCAGTTGGGGACTGTTCTACGAGCAGTACTTC
>TRBD1|NA|TRBV20-1|TRBJ2-1
CSASRDRGNEQFF
TGCAGTGCTAGTAGGGACAGGGGTAATGAGCAGTTCTTC
>NA|NA|TRBV28|TRBJ1-2
CASSAGGSHYGYTF
TGTGCCAGCAGCGCCGGGGGATCCCACTATGGCTACACCTTC
>NA|NA|TRBV7-3|TRBJ1-1
CASSLGPGEAFF
TGTGCCAGCAGCTTGGGCCCGGGTGAAGCTTTCTTT
>NA|NA|TRBV24-1|TRBJ2-1
CATSDPDHLNEQFF
TGTGCCACCAGTGACCCGGACCATCTGAATGAGCAGTTCTTC
>NA|NA|TRBV29-1|TRBJ2-7
CSVESDEGSYEQYF
TGCAGCGTGGAGTCCGATGAGGGGTCGTACGAGCAGTACTTC
>TRBD2|NA|TRBV5-1|TRBJ2-3
CASSLEAGATDTQYF
TGCGCCAGCAGCTTGGAAGCGGGGGCCACAGATACGCAGTATTTT
>NA|NA|TRBV19|TRBJ1-5
CASRIWDTAHSNQPQHF
TGTGCCAGTAGGATTTGGGACACAGCTCATAGCAATCAGCCCCAGCATTTT
>TRBD2|NA|TRBV11-3|TRBJ2-2
CASSYGTSGTRELFF
TGTGCCAGCAGTTACGGGACTAGCGGGACGAGGGAGCTGTTTTTT
>TRBD1|once|TRBV5-4|TRBJ1-5
CASNIAEGAEQPQHF
TGTGCCAGCAACATCGCGGAGGGGGCGGAGCAGCCCCAGCATTTT
>TRBD1|NA|TRBV4-2|TRBJ2-5
CASSHSNDRGRDRTQYF
TGTGCCAGCAGCCATTCCAACGACAGGGGGCGAGATCGGACCCAGTACTTC
>TRBD2|many|TRBV9|TRBJ2-2
CASSVNRGGAVGELFF
TGTGCCAGCAGCGTGAATCGCGGGGGGGCCGTCGGGGAGCTGTTTTTT
>NA|NA|TRBV3-1/TRBV3-2|TRBJ1-1
CASSKSWGLNTEAFF
TGTGCCAGCAGCAAAAGCTGGGGGTTGAACACTGAAGCTTTCTTT
>NA|NA|TRBV5-8|TRBJ1-1
CASRRARTEAFF
TGTGCCAGCAGAAGGGCGCGGACTGAAGCTTTCTTT
>NA|NA|TRBV7-9|TRBJ1-3
CASSSGPDRGSGNTIYF
TGTGCCAGCAGCTCCGGTCCCGACAGAGGCTCTGGAAACACCATATATTTT